The rows below give T cell receptor beta chains drawn from one sample of a study of cytomegalovirus exposure and HLA in healthy donors. Method: immunoSEQ multiplex PCR; TCRdb's copy keeps in-frame clones and lacks some. This sample has approximately 120,000 clones, with about 74% found just once. Material: PBMCs. These receptors originate from a woman aged 45-60 years in good health and CMV-seropositive. Each CDR3 is given with its conserved first and last residue. Fields, in order: CDR3 protein, CDR3 DNA, D gene, clone size, J gene, V gene. The D gene is left open where the match is weak. Not every row has a clone size; where given, it reads once, few, many or a size class.

cdr3_aa: CASSGPGQDLYEQYF; cdr3_nt: TGTGCCAGCAGCGGGCCGGGACAGGATCTCTACGAGCAGTACTTC; d_call: TRBD1; clone_size: .; j_call: TRBJ2-7; v_call: TRBV5-6
cdr3_aa: CSSRDNRMEKLFF; cdr3_nt: TGTTCCAGCCGGGACAATCGTATGGAAAAACTGTTTTTT; d_call: .; clone_size: few; j_call: TRBJ1-4; v_call: TRBV7-9
cdr3_aa: CASSPRGQGTEAFF; cdr3_nt: TGTGCCAGCTCACCACGGGGACAGGGCACTGAAGCTTTCTTT; d_call: TRBD1; clone_size: .; j_call: TRBJ1-1; v_call: TRBV18
cdr3_aa: CASRLGGQGTGNQPQHF; cdr3_nt: TGTGCAAGTCGCTTAGGGGGACAGGGCACGGGCAATCAGCCCCAGCATTTT; d_call: .; clone_size: .; j_call: TRBJ1-5; v_call: TRBV12-2
cdr3_aa: CASSIGAGVSYEQYF; cdr3_nt: TGTGCCAGTAGTATCGGGGCGGGGGTTTCCTACGAGCAGTACTTC; d_call: TRBD2; clone_size: .; j_call: TRBJ2-7; v_call: TRBV19
cdr3_aa: CAPEADLNEKLFF; cdr3_nt: TGTGCCCCAGAGGCAGATCTTAATGAAAAACTGTTTTTT; d_call: .; clone_size: .; j_call: TRBJ1-4; v_call: TRBV11-2
cdr3_aa: CASSPPSGEGNTQYF; cdr3_nt: TGCGCCAGCAGCCCCCCGTCAGGCGAGGGAAATACGCAGTATTTT; d_call: .; clone_size: once; j_call: TRBJ2-3; v_call: TRBV4-1
cdr3_aa: CASSYSIGARTEAFF; cdr3_nt: TGTGCCAGCAGTTACTCGATAGGGGCGAGGACTGAAGCTTTCTTT; d_call: .; clone_size: .; j_call: TRBJ1-1; v_call: TRBV6-5
cdr3_aa: CASSYSGGAYEQYF; cdr3_nt: TGTGCCAGTAGTTATAGCGGGGGAGCCTACGAGCAGTATTTC; d_call: TRBD2; clone_size: .; j_call: TRBJ2-7; v_call: TRBV19
cdr3_aa: CSAKDSYEQYF; cdr3_nt: TGCAGTGCAAAAGACAGCTACGAGCAGTACTTC; d_call: .; clone_size: .; j_call: TRBJ2-7; v_call: TRBV20-1
cdr3_aa: CASSGRQGTGEQYF; cdr3_nt: TGTGCCAGCAGCGGACGACAGGGGACGGGCGAGCAGTACTTC; d_call: TRBD1; clone_size: few; j_call: TRBJ2-7; v_call: TRBV4-2
cdr3_aa: CASSPGGETNEQFF; cdr3_nt: TGCGCCAGCAGCCCCGGTGGAGAGACCAATGAGCAGTTCTTC; d_call: .; clone_size: once; j_call: TRBJ2-1; v_call: TRBV5-1
cdr3_aa: CSVEGVTQGAPLPYGYTF; cdr3_nt: TGCAGCGTTGAAGGGGTTACTCAGGGGGCTCCCCTTCCCTATGGCTACACCTTC; d_call: TRBD1; clone_size: .; j_call: TRBJ1-2; v_call: TRBV29-1
cdr3_aa: CASSIKGQSSSYEQYF; cdr3_nt: TGTGCCAGTAGTATAAAGGGACAGTCGAGCTCCTACGAGCAGTACTTC; d_call: TRBD1; clone_size: .; j_call: TRBJ2-7; v_call: TRBV19
cdr3_aa: CASRSLSRRDTKSYEQYF; cdr3_nt: TGTGCCAGCAGATCCCTCTCTCGCCGGGACACCAAGTCCTACGAGCAGTACTTC; d_call: .; clone_size: .; j_call: TRBJ2-7; v_call: TRBV11-2
cdr3_aa: CASSAIGAGDTDTQYF; cdr3_nt: TGTGCCAGCAGCGCCATCGGAGCGGGGGACACAGATACGCAGTATTTT; d_call: TRBD2; clone_size: .; j_call: TRBJ2-3; v_call: TRBV9
cdr3_aa: CASSPRTGSTTNEKLFF; cdr3_nt: TGTGCCAGCAGCCCCCGGACAGGATCTACAACTAATGAAAAACTGTTTTTT; d_call: TRBD1; clone_size: .; j_call: TRBJ1-4; v_call: TRBV7-2
cdr3_aa: CASSLLRSTDTQYF; cdr3_nt: TGTGCCAGCAGTTTGTTGCGCAGCACAGATACGCAGTATTTT; d_call: .; clone_size: .; j_call: TRBJ2-3; v_call: TRBV27
cdr3_aa: CASSTGTAVVNEQFF; cdr3_nt: TGCGCCAGCAGCACAGGGACAGCGGTGGTCAATGAGCAGTTCTTC; d_call: TRBD1; clone_size: once; j_call: TRBJ2-1; v_call: TRBV5-1
cdr3_aa: CASGPGQRNSPLHF; cdr3_nt: TGTGCCAGCGGCCCGGGACAGAGAAATTCACCCCTCCACTTT; d_call: TRBD1; clone_size: .; j_call: TRBJ1-6; v_call: TRBV6-6
cdr3_aa: CASSYDGQGYEKLFF; cdr3_nt: TGTGCCAGCAGTTACGACGGACAGGGTTATGAAAAACTGTTTTTT; d_call: TRBD1; clone_size: .; j_call: TRBJ1-4; v_call: TRBV6-6
cdr3_aa: CASSVGDGAGYGYTF; cdr3_nt: TGTGCCAGCAGCGTAGGAGATGGGGCTGGCTATGGCTACACCTTC; d_call: .; clone_size: .; j_call: TRBJ1-2; v_call: TRBV9
cdr3_aa: CASSLGASPEETQYF; cdr3_nt: TGTGCCAGCAGCTTGGGCGCATCACCGGAAGAGACCCAGTACTTC; d_call: .; clone_size: .; j_call: TRBJ2-5; v_call: TRBV11-3
cdr3_aa: CSVEGVGGRNEQFF; cdr3_nt: TGCAGCGTTGAAGGGGTCGGGGGGCGGAATGAGCAGTTCTTC; d_call: .; clone_size: .; j_call: TRBJ2-1; v_call: TRBV29-1
cdr3_aa: CATSRDSSTGFNSPLHF; cdr3_nt: TGTGCCACCAGCAGAGACTCCTCTACAGGGTTCAATTCACCCCTCCACTTT; d_call: .; clone_size: few; j_call: TRBJ1-6; v_call: TRBV15
cdr3_aa: CASTRGFSSGNAIYF; cdr3_nt: TGTGCCAGCACCAGGGGGTTCAGCTCTGGAAACGCCATATATTTT; d_call: TRBD1; clone_size: .; j_call: TRBJ1-3; v_call: TRBV28
cdr3_aa: CASSRSPGETQYF; cdr3_nt: TGTGCCAGCAGCCGCTCCCCAGGAGAGACCCAGTACTTC; d_call: .; clone_size: .; j_call: TRBJ2-5; v_call: TRBV14